This is a list of T cell receptor beta chains from one sample in a study of T cell responses to AZD1222 COVID-19 vaccine. Sequenced by immunoSEQ multiplex PCR; TCRdb stores in-frame clones only, minus some. The sample includes 150,000 or so clones, 90% to 95% of them seen just once. The material was peripheral blood, obtained on day 0 of AZD1222 vaccination. The receptors come from an adult in good health. Each CDR3 is given with its conserved first and last residue. The D gene is left open where the match is weak. The listing skips clone size in some rows; elsewhere it reads once, few, many or a size class.

D gene,V gene,J gene,clone size,CDR3 protein,CDR3 DNA
.,TRBV28,TRBJ2-7,.,CASSPWTSYEQYF,TGTGCCAGCAGTCCCTGGACGTCTTACGAGCAGTACTTC
.,TRBV5-1,TRBJ1-3,.,CASSLDRAGNTIYF,TGCGCCAGCAGCTTGGACAGGGCTGGAAACACCATATATTTT
.,TRBV11-1,TRBJ2-5,.,CASSPGETQYF,TGTGCCAGCAGCCCAGGGGAGACCCAGTACTTC
.,TRBV12-2,TRBJ2-1,.,CASRLVRRYNEQFF,TGTGCAAGTCGCTTAGTCCGCAGGTACAATGAGCAGTTCTTC
.,TRBV27,TRBJ1-1,once,CASSLTRGRNTEAFF,TGTGCCAGCAGTTTAACCAGGGGACGGAACACTGAAGCTTTCTTT
TRBD1,TRBV6-5,TRBJ1-2,.,CASSRTGRRGYTF,TGTGCCAGCAGTCGGACAGGTCGTCGCGGCTACACCTTC
.,TRBV5-1,TRBJ1-1,.,CASSLGPGREKNTEAFF,TGCGCCAGCAGCTTGGGACCGGGACGGGAAAAGAACACTGAAGCTTTCTTT
.,TRBV11-2,TRBJ1-6,.,CASSLVGGPNSPLHF,TGTGCCAGCAGCTTAGTTGGGGGGCCTAATTCACCCCTCCACTTT
.,TRBV19,TRBJ1-2,.,CASSRRASGAAGYTF,TGTGCCAGTAGTCGTCGTGCATCAGGTGCTGCGGGCTACACCTTC
.,TRBV5-1,TRBJ2-1,.,CASSLDSYNEQFF,TGCGCCAGCAGCTTAGACAGCTACAATGAGCAGTTCTTC
.,TRBV19,TRBJ2-7,.,CASSMQGPGEQYF,TGTGCCAGTAGTATGCAGGGGCCGGGCGAGCAGTACTTC
.,TRBV12-5,TRBJ1-1,.,CASGSDPRQVGTEAFF,TGTGCTAGTGGTTCCGATCCCCGACAGGTAGGGACTGAAGCTTTCTTT
.,TRBV5-1,TRBJ1-1,.,CASSLKTNTEAFF,TGCGCCAGCAGCTTGAAGACGAACACTGAAGCTTTCTTT